This record concerns one T cell receptor (beta chain) sequence. The source of the sample is a study of blood T cell repertoires in COVID-19. Overall study context: The United States, Italy and Spain were the sources of the acute and convalescent COVID-19 samples. PBMCs, B-cell-depleted T cells, or T cells provided the cDNA or gDNA that made up the material.

The CDR3 is made up of 14 amino acids. CDR1 and CDR2 from the germline V gene are MDHEN and SYDVKM. V was clipped by 2 bases and J by 1 base; unmatched bases: 2. A Seattle source enrolled patients during active infection and followed them longitudinally. Source study methods: Reference gene primer amplification gave estimated nucleated cell counts. Clones were read by immunoSEQ multiplex PCR, and TCRdb kept only the in-frame ones, dropping some. Clonal size and the V and J genes are those of that table, whereas D and trimming came from the DNA. The sample comprises 200,000 to 250,000 clones, 88% of which are singletons, and around 6.5% rests with the top ten.

Sequencing was carried out using peripheral blood. The chain joins TRBV28 to TRBJ2-7; 7 bases line up with TRBD1. The TCR sequence derives from a young woman with COVID-19, enrolled during active disease. The CDR3 DNA sequence: TGTGCCAGCAGTTTAAGGACAGGATCCTACGAGCAGTACTTC. Its translation: CASSLRTGSYEQYF.